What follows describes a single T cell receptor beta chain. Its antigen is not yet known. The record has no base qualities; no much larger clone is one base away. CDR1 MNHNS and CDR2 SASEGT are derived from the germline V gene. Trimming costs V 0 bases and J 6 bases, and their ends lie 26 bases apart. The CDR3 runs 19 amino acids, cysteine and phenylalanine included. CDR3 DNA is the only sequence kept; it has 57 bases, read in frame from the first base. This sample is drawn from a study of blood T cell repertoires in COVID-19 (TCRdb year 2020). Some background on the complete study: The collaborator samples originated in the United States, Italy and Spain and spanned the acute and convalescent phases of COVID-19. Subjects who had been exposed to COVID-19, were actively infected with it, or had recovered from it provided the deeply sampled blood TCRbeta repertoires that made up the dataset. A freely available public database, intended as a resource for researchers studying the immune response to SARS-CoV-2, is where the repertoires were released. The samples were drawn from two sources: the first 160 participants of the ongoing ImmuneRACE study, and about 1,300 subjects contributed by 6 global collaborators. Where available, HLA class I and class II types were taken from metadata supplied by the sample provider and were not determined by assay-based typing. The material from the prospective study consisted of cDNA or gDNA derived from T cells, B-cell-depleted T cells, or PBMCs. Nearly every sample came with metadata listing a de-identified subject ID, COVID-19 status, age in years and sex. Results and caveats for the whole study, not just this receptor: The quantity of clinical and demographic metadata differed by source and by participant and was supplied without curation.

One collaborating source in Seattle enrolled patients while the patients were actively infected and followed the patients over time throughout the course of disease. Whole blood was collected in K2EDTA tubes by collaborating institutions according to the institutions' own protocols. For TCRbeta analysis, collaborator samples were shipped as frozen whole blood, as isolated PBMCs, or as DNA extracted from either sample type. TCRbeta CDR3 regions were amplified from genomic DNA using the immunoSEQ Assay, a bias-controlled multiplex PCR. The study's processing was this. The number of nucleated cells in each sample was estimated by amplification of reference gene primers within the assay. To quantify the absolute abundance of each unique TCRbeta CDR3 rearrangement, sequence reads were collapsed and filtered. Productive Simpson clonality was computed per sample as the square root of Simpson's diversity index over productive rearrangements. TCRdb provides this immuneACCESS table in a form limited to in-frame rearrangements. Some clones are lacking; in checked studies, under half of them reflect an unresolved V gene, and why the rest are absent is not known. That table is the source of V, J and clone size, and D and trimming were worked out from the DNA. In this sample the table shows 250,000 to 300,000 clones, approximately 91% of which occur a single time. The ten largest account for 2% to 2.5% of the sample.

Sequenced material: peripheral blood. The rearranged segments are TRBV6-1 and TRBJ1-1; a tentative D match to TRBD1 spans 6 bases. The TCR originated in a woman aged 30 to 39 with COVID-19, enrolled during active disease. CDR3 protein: CASSEAIWGNGAGQPEAFF. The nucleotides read TGTGCCAGCAGTGAAGCAATATGGGGGAACGGTGCTGGACAGCCTGAAGCTTTCTTT.